This T cell receptor beta chain was sequenced in a study of blood T cell repertoires in COVID-19. Background on the study: Researchers got acute and convalescent COVID-19 samples from the United States, Italy and Spain. T cells, B-cell-depleted T cells, or PBMCs supplied cDNA or gDNA.

V was shortened by 7 bases and J by 9 bases, with 20 bases between the two germline ends. The germline V gene encodes CDR1 SGHKS and CDR2 YYEKEE (reference sequence). The CDR3 is 14 residues long. Original analysis: Amplification with reference gene primers provided the estimates of nucleated cell counts. TCRdb's table, derived via immunoSEQ multiplex PCR, lists solely in-frame clones and lacks some. V and J calls and clone size come straight from that table; D and trimming were deduced from the DNA. The sample gives about 150,000 clones, around four fifths of which show up once; roughly 8.4% is in the top ten.

Input material: peripheral blood. The receptor comes from a woman older than 75 with COVID-19, enrolled during active disease. The V and J genes are TRBV5-5 and TRBJ1-5, with TRBD1 as a possible D gene (5 bases). The CDR3 DNA reads TGTGCCAGCCCGTGGGGCGGCCTGAGTTGGCCCCAGCATTTT. Protein product: CASPWGGLSWPQHF.